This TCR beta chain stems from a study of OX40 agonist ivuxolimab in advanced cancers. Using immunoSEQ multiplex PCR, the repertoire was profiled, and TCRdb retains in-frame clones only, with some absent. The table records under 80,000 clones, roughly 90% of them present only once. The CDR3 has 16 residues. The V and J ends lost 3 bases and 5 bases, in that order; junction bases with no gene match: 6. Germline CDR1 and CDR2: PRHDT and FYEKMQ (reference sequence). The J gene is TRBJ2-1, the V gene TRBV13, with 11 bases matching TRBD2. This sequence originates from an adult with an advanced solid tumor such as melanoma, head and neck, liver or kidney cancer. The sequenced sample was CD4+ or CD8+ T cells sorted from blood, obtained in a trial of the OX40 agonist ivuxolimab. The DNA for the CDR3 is TGTGCCAGCAGCTTCCCGACTAGCGGGGCGGACAATGAGCAGTTCTTC. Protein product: CASSFPTSGADNEQFF.